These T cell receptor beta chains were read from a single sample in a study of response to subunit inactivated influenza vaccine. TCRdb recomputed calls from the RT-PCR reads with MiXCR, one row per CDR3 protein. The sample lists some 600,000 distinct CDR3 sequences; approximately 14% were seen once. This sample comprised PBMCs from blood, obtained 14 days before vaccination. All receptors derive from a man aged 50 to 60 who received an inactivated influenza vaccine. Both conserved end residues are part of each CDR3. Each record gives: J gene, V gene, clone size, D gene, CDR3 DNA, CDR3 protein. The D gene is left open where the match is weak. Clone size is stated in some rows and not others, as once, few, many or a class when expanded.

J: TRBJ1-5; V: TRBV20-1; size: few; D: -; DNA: TGCAGTGCTGGTAGAGGTCAGGGCTATCAGCCCCAGCATTTT; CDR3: CSAGRGQGYQPQHF
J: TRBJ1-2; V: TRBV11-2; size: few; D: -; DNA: TGTGCCAGCAGCGCCCCCAAACAGGGCGGGGCTAACTATGGCTACACCTTC; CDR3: CASSAPKQGGANYGYTF
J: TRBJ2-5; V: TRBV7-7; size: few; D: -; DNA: TGTGCCAGCAGCTTAGCGCTGGGACGCCAAGAGACCCAGTACTTC; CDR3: CASSLALGRQETQYF
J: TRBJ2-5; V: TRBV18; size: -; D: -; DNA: TGTGCCAGCTCACCACCGGGGGGCCACCAAGAGACCCAGTACTTC; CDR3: CASSPPGGHQETQYF
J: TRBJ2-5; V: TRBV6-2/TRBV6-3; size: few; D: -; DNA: TGTGCCAGCAAATCCCCCGACCAAGAGACCCAGTACTTC; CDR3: CASKSPDQETQYF
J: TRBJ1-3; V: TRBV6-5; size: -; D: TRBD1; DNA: TGTGCCAGCAGTTACGCTACAGGGGTTGGAAACACCATATATTTT; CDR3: CASSYATGVGNTIYF
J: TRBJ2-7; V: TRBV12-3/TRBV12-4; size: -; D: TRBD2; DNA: TGTGCCAGCAGTTCACCATCTAGCGGGATGACCTACGAGCAGTACTTC; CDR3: CASSSPSSGMTYEQYF
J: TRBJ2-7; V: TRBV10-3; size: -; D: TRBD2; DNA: TGTGCCATCAGTGAAGGGTCGAGACTAGCGGGAGGAACCTACGAGCAGTACTTC; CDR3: CAISEGSRLAGGTYEQYF
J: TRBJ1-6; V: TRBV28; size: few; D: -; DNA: TGTGCCAGCAGTTTAGACGGAGTCCGTAATTCACCCCTCCACTTT; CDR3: CASSLDGVRNSPLHF
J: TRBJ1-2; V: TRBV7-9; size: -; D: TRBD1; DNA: TGTGCCAGCAGCAGGGACAGTGGCAGGTATGGCTACACCTTC; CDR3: CASSRDSGRYGYTF
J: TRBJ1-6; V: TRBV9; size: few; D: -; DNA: TGTGCCAGCAGCGTAGATGCGGGGAATTCACCCCTCCACTTT; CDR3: CASSVDAGNSPLHF
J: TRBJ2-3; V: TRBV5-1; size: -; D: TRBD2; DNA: TGCGCCAGCAGCCCCTCTAGCGGGGGCTCACATACGCAGTATTTT; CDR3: CASSPSSGGSHTQYF
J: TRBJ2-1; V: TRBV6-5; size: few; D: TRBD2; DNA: TGTGCCAGCAGTTACTCTAGGAGCGGGACTTACAATGAGCAGTTCTTC; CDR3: CASSYSRSGTYNEQFF
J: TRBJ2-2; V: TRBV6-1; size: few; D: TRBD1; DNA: TGTGCCAGCACTGGACAGGGGACCTCCACCGGGGAGCTGTTTTTT; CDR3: CASTGQGTSTGELFF
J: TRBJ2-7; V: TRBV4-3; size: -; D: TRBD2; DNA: TGCGCCAGCAGCCAAAGCCCTTTCGTCGGGAGGGCCTACGAGCAGTACTTC; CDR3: CASSQSPFVGRAYEQYF
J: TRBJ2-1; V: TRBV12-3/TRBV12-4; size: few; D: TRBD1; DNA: TGTGCCAGCAGTTTGGGTCCCGGGACAGAAAATAATGAGCAGTTCTTC; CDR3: CASSLGPGTENNEQFF
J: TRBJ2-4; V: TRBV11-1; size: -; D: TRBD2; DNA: TGTGCCAGCAGCCCCCCGGGGCTAGCGGGAAGAGGCAAAAACATTCAGTACTTC; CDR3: CASSPPGLAGRGKNIQYF
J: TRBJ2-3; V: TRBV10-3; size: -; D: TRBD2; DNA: TGTGCCATCTCTGGGCGGGAGGGCCGTGATACGCAGTATTTT; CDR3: CAISGREGRDTQYF
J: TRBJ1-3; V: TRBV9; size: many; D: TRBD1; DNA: TGTGCCAGCAGCCACACAGGGGGCGAAAACACCATATATTTT; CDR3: CASSHTGGENTIYF
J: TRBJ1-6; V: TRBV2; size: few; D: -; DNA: TGTGCCAGCAGTGACGGTCCAGCGTATAATTCACCCCTCCACTTT; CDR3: CASSDGPAYNSPLHF
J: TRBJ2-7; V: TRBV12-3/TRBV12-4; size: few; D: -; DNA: TGTGCCAGCAAGAGAAGAAGGGGCTACGAGCAGTACTTC; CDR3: CASKRRRGYEQYF
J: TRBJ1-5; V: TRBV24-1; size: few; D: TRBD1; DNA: TGTGCCACCAGTGGACAGGGAGGCAATCAGCCCCAGCATTTT; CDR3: CATSGQGGNQPQHF